Listed below are T cell receptor beta chains from one sample, sequenced in a study of control samples from healthy donors and cancer patients. The data were produced by immunoSEQ multiplex PCR, yet TCRdb's version contains in-frame clones alone and is incomplete. Altogether roughly 92,000 clones are present, about 89% being singletons, with the ten largest covering 6% to 9.5%. Source material: blood. These receptors all come from a woman aged 55-70 years in good health. The CDR3 runs from the conserved cysteine through the conserved F or W. A D gene is named only where the DNA matches it firmly. A row's size may be missing; if present it is once, few, many or a size class.

v_gene	j_gene	d_gene	len	abundance	CDR3nt	CDR3aa
TRBV9	TRBJ2-5	TRBD2	15	NA	TGTGCCAGCAGCGTAGCGACTAGCGGACAAGAGACCCAGTACTTC	CASSVATSGQETQYF
TRBV5-1	TRBJ2-7	NA	15	NA	TGCGCCAGCAGCTTGGCCCCCGGCAGGTGGGCGGAGCAGTACTTC	CASSLAPGRWAEQYF
TRBV3-1/TRBV3-2	TRBJ2-3	NA	14	once	TGTGCCAGCAGCCGGTCCGGTGGCACAGATACGCAGTATTTT	CASSRSGGTDTQYF
TRBV6-5	TRBJ1-1	NA	15	NA	TGTGCCAGCAGGGTCCAGTCAGCGTTCAACACTGAAGCTTTCTTT	CASRVQSAFNTEAFF
TRBV4-2	TRBJ2-6	TRBD2	18	NA	TGTGCCAGCAGCCAAGATGCTAGCGGTGGCTCTGGGGCCAACGTCCTGACTTTC	CASSQDASGGSGANVLTF
TRBV15	TRBJ2-1	TRBD2	14	NA	TGTGCCATCGCCTCCCGCCTAGCGGCCAATGAGCAGTTCTTC	CAIASRLAANEQFF
TRBV7-8	TRBJ1-5	TRBD1	17	NA	TGTGCCAGCAGCTTAAAGAACAGGGGGACTGGCAATCAGCCCCAGCATTTT	CASSLKNRGTGNQPQHF
TRBV6-1	TRBJ1-4	NA	17	NA	TGTGCCAGCAGTGAAGGACACTCTACTACAACTAATGAAAAACTGTTTTTT	CASSEGHSTTTNEKLFF
TRBV13	TRBJ2-5	TRBD2	14	few	TGTGCCAGCAGCTTAGCGGGAGGGGGGGAGACCCAGTACTTC	CASSLAGGGETQYF
TRBV11-3	TRBJ2-5	TRBD2	15	NA	TGTGCCAGCAGCTTGGGACTAGCGGCCCAAGAGACCCAGTACTTC	CASSLGLAAQETQYF
TRBV18	TRBJ2-3	TRBD2	13	NA	TGTGCCAGCTGGGGACTAGCGGGGGATACGCAGTATTTT	CASWGLAGDTQYF
TRBV7-9	TRBJ1-3	NA	18	NA	TGTGCCAGCAGCTTAGTCTCTTCGCTCTACGGATCTGGAAACACCATATATTTT	CASSLVSSLYGSGNTIYF
TRBV24-1	TRBJ1-6	NA	12	NA	TGTGCCACCAGTCTTCCCCAGGGAATAAGCCACTTT	CATSLPQGISHF
TRBV11-2	TRBJ2-5	NA	13	few	TGTGCCAGCAGCTTTTCCCATCAAGAGACCCAGTACTTC	CASSFSHQETQYF
TRBV6-5	TRBJ2-3	NA	14	NA	TGTGCCAGCAGTTACGGTCAGGGTACGGCCACGCAGTATTTT	CASSYGQGTATQYF
TRBV6-1	TRBJ1-2	NA	12	NA	TGTGCCAGCAGTGAAGTGATTGGAGGCTACACCTTC	CASSEVIGGYTF
TRBV27	TRBJ1-5	NA	14	NA	TGTGCCAGCAGTTCGGGGGATAGCAATCAGCCCCAGCATTTT	CASSSGDSNQPQHF
TRBV18	TRBJ2-2	NA	13	NA	TGTGCCAGCTCACCAATGGGTTCCGGGGAGCTGTTTTTT	CASSPMGSGELFF
TRBV11-3	TRBJ1-1	NA	12	NA	TGTGCCAGCAGCTTTGAGAACACTGAAGCTTTCTTT	CASSFENTEAFF
TRBV4-2	TRBJ2-7	NA	16	once	TGTGCCAGCAGCCAAGGTCTTACAGCGGAGACGGGCGAGCAGTACTTC	CASSQGLTAETGEQYF
TRBV7-6	TRBJ2-1	TRBD2	15	NA	TGTGCCAGCAGCTTAGTGTCTAGCGGGATGAATGAGCAGTTCTTC	CASSLVSSGMNEQFF
TRBV23-1	TRBJ1-2	NA	16	NA	TGCGCCAGCGTCAGCCTTCCGGACAGAATAGTCTATGGCTACACCTTC	CASVSLPDRIVYGYTF
TRBV28	TRBJ1-2	NA	12	NA	TGTGCCAGCGGGGGGGCGCAGGGTGGCTACACCTTC	CASGGAQGGYTF
TRBV30	TRBJ1-3	NA	13	NA	TGTGCCTGGAGTGTACTCGGGGGAAACACCATATATTTT	CAWSVLGGNTIYF
TRBV6-5	TRBJ1-1	NA	12	NA	TGTGCCAGCAGAGACCCCGGGACAGAAGCTTTCTTT	CASRDPGTEAFF
TRBV30	TRBJ1-1	NA	13	NA	TGTGCCTGGAGAAGGGACATGGGCACTGAAGCTTTCTTT	CAWRRDMGTEAFF
TRBV6-5	TRBJ1-2	NA	16	once	TGTGCCAGCAGTTACGCCTCCGGCCAGTCTCGCTATGGCTACACCTTC	CASSYASGQSRYGYTF
TRBV5-6	TRBJ1-5	TRBD1	19	few	TGTGCCAGCAGCTTGGGACCGGGACAGAAGGGGTATAGCAATCAGCCCCAGCATTTT	CASSLGPGQKGYSNQPQHF
TRBV29-1	TRBJ1-2	NA	14	NA	TGCAGCGTTGAATGGTATGCGGGGACGGGTGGCTACACCTTC	CSVEWYAGTGGYTF